These T cell receptor beta chains were read from a single sample in a study of blood T cell repertoires in COVID-19. Sequencing was performed with immunoSEQ multiplex PCR; in TCRdb, only in-frame clones are kept and a portion is missing. This table holds about 50,000 clones, approximately 80% found once. Sequencing input: peripheral blood. Receptors originate from an older woman with acute or convalescent COVID-19. CDR3s include the opening cysteine and the closing phenylalanine or tryptophan. The order of the fields is CDR3 protein, CDR3 DNA, V gene, CDR3 length, clone size, D gene, J gene. D genes are given only for firm matches. Size is omitted from some rows. Given values are once, few, many or a class for expanded clones.

CASSLGAGGHNEQFF,TGTGCCAGCAGCTTGGGAGCGGGGGGACACAATGAGCAGTTCTTC,TRBV11-3,15,NA,TRBD2,TRBJ2-1
CASSPLSRNTEAFF,TGTGCCAGCTCACCACTTTCCAGGAACACTGAAGCTTTCTTT,TRBV18,14,NA,NA,TRBJ1-1
CASSLQQLNEKLFF,TGTGCCAGCAGCTTACAGCAGCTTAATGAAAAACTGTTTTTT,TRBV5-6,14,few,NA,TRBJ1-4
CATNRGNNEKLFF,TGTGCCACAAACAGGGGAAATAATGAAAAACTGTTTTTT,TRBV10-3,13,NA,TRBD1,TRBJ1-4
CASSWGRGREETQYF,TGCGCCAGCAGCTGGGGCAGGGGGCGCGAAGAGACCCAGTACTTC,TRBV5-1,15,NA,TRBD1,TRBJ2-5
CASSLMAGASLNYNEQFF,TGCGCCAGCAGCTTGATGGCGGGGGCCTCACTCAACTACAATGAGCAGTTCTTC,TRBV5-1,18,few,NA,TRBJ2-1
CASSDREGPYEQYF,TGTGCCAGCAGTGACCGGGAGGGGCCCTACGAGCAGTACTTC,TRBV6-1,14,NA,TRBD2,TRBJ2-7
CATSRGRRGSQETQYF,TGTGCCACCAGCAGGGGTAGGAGGGGCAGCCAAGAGACCCAGTACTTC,TRBV15,16,NA,NA,TRBJ2-5
CASSPQGLVSYEQYF,TGTGCCAGCAGCCCCCAAGGACTCGTGTCCTACGAGCAGTACTTC,TRBV2,15,NA,NA,TRBJ2-7
CASRRGRSSYNEQFF,TGTGCCAGCAGGCGGGGCAGGAGCTCCTACAATGAGCAGTTCTTC,TRBV6-5,15,NA,NA,TRBJ2-1
CASSARENEKLFF,TGTGCCAGCAGTGCCCGGGAGAATGAAAAACTGTTTTTT,TRBV6-4,13,NA,NA,TRBJ1-4
CASSVEGRYGYTF,TGTGCCAGCAGCGTAGAGGGCCGCTATGGCTACACCTTC,TRBV6-5,13,NA,NA,TRBJ1-2
CASSSFNEQFF,TGTGCCAGCAGCTCCTTTAATGAGCAGTTCTTC,TRBV11-3,11,NA,NA,TRBJ2-1
CASSFTSGPTDTQYF,TGTGCCAGCAGTTTCACTAGCGGGCCCACAGATACGCAGTATTTT,TRBV6-5,15,NA,TRBD2,TRBJ2-3
CASSWSGGAADTQYF,TGTGCCAGCAGCTGGAGCGGGGGGGCGGCAGATACGCAGTATTTT,TRBV7-2,15,NA,TRBD2,TRBJ2-3
CASRLGETQYF,TGTGCCAGCAGACTCGGGGAGACCCAGTACTTC,TRBV5-4,11,once,NA,TRBJ2-5
CASSFPLTGEKAFF,TGTGCCAGCTCATTTCCCCTTACAGGGGAAAAAGCTTTCTTT,TRBV18,14,NA,TRBD1,TRBJ1-1
CASGSTHRGLSYEQYF,TGTGCCAGCGGATCGACTCACAGGGGGCTAAGCTACGAGCAGTACTTC,TRBV28,16,NA,TRBD1,TRBJ2-7
CASAGGRTLHEQYF,TGTGCCAGCGCCGGCGGGAGGACCCTACACGAGCAGTACTTC,TRBV6-5,14,NA,TRBD2,TRBJ2-7
CASGSPRWETQYF,TGTGCTAGTGGTTCGCCCAGGTGGGAGACCCAGTACTTC,TRBV12-5,13,NA,NA,TRBJ2-5
CASSSRGSYNSPLHF,TGTGCCAGCAGTTCCAGGGGCTCCTATAATTCACCCCTCCACTTT,TRBV28,15,NA,NA,TRBJ1-6
CASSPGLFYEQYF,TGTGCCAGCAGCCCCGGACTTTTCTACGAGCAGTACTTC,TRBV9,13,NA,NA,TRBJ2-7
CASSYSEGLSPLHF,TGTGCCAGCAGTTACTCAGAGGGTCTTTCACCCCTCCACTTT,TRBV6-6,14,few,NA,TRBJ1-6
CASRQTSNTEAFF,TGTGCCAGCAGGCAGACATCCAACACTGAAGCTTTCTTT,TRBV7-9,13,NA,NA,TRBJ1-1
CASRQEEWQYF,TGTGCCAGCAGGCAAGAGGAGTGGCAGTACTTC,TRBV5-8,11,few,NA,TRBJ2-7
CASSPRGASGGMIQENYGYTF,TGTGCCAGCAGCCCGAGAGGGGCATCAGGGGGGATGATACAGGAAAACTATGGCTACACCTTC,TRBV7-8,21,NA,TRBD1,TRBJ1-2
CASSRGHSGYNEQFF,TGTGCCAGCAGCCGTGGTCATTCGGGATACAATGAGCAGTTCTTC,TRBV11-3,15,NA,NA,TRBJ2-1
CASPSMTDLNQPQHF,TGTGCCAGCCCCTCCATGACAGATTTAAATCAGCCCCAGCATTTT,TRBV10-3,15,few,NA,TRBJ1-5
CASSSRQGRYGYTF,TGTGCCAGCAGTTCGCGACAGGGGAGGTATGGCTACACCTTC,TRBV28,14,NA,TRBD1,TRBJ1-2
CASSFQGTGELNYGYTF,TGTGCCAGCAGCTTTCAAGGGACAGGAGAGCTTAACTATGGCTACACCTTC,TRBV7-9,17,NA,TRBD1,TRBJ1-2
CSVQKGQGVALRMNTEAFF,TGCAGCGTACAGAAAGGACAGGGGGTTGCCCTGAGAATGAACACTGAAGCTTTCTTT,TRBV29-1,19,NA,TRBD1,TRBJ1-1
CASSLAGLRGPSYNEQFF,TGTGCCAGCAGCTTAGCAGGCTTGCGGGGACCCTCCTACAATGAGCAGTTCTTC,TRBV7-6,18,NA,NA,TRBJ2-1
CASSPGQSTDTQYF,TGTGCCAGCAGCCCCGGACAGAGCACAGATACGCAGTATTTT,TRBV11-2,14,NA,NA,TRBJ2-3
CASSLLAGTGELFF,TGCGCCAGCAGCTTGTTAGCGGGAACCGGGGAGCTGTTTTTT,TRBV5-1,14,NA,TRBD2,TRBJ2-2
CASSGRRGAEKETQYF,TGTGCCAGCAGTGGTCGGCGCGGGGCGGAAAAAGAGACCCAGTACTTC,TRBV3-1/TRBV3-2,16,NA,NA,TRBJ2-5
CAWSRTRGAFF,TGTGCCTGGAGTAGGACCCGGGGAGCTTTCTTT,TRBV30,11,NA,NA,TRBJ1-1
CASSLVLGSEQFF,TGTGCCAGCAGCCTTGTTCTCGGGAGTGAGCAGTTCTTC,TRBV12-3/TRBV12-4,13,NA,NA,TRBJ2-1
CASSITTGNTEAFF,TGTGCCAGTAGTATCACGACAGGGAACACTGAAGCTTTCTTT,TRBV19,14,NA,NA,TRBJ1-1
CASSQSGVTEAFF,TGTGCCAGCAGCCAATCCGGAGTTACTGAAGCTTTCTTT,TRBV3-1/TRBV3-2,13,NA,NA,TRBJ1-1
CASSISGGNTEAFF,TGTGCCAGCAGCATCTCGGGGGGGAACACTGAAGCTTTCTTT,TRBV9,14,NA,NA,TRBJ1-1
CASSVGAAPGNEQFF,TGTGCCAGCAGCGTAGGAGCGGCCCCTGGGAATGAGCAGTTCTTC,TRBV9,15,NA,NA,TRBJ2-1
CASSLVVRGGDGYTF,TGCGCCAGCAGCTTGGTGGTACGGGGAGGAGATGGCTACACCTTC,TRBV5-1,15,NA,NA,TRBJ1-2
CASSQDPWLTEAFF,TGCGCCAGCAGCCAAGACCCGTGGCTGACTGAAGCTTTCTTT,TRBV4-1,14,NA,NA,TRBJ1-1
CASTPHEVPGELFF,TGTGCCAGCACCCCTCATGAGGTTCCCGGGGAGCTGTTTTTT,TRBV7-9,14,few,NA,TRBJ2-2
CASSPTSGGANEQFF,TGTGCCAGCTCGCCTACTAGCGGGGGGGCCAATGAGCAGTTCTTC,TRBV18,15,NA,TRBD2,TRBJ2-1
CSVGGDRADYGYTF,TGCAGCGTTGGGGGCGACAGGGCGGACTATGGCTACACCTTC,TRBV29-1,14,NA,TRBD1,TRBJ1-2
CASSLTMYGYTF,TGTGCCAGCAGCCTCACAATGTATGGCTACACCTTC,TRBV7-2,12,NA,NA,TRBJ1-2
CASSLAGGGSAGELFF,TGCGCCAGCAGCTTGGCAGGCGGAGGTAGCGCCGGGGAGCTGTTTTTT,TRBV5-1,16,once,NA,TRBJ2-2
CASSWGQGSGGYTF,TGTGCCAGCAGTTGGGGACAGGGGAGTGGCGGCTACACCTTC,TRBV28,14,NA,TRBD1,TRBJ1-2
CASSLVFIGGQGGYEQYF,TGTGCCAGCAGCTTGGTCTTCATAGGGGGACAGGGGGGCTACGAGCAGTACTTC,TRBV5-6,18,NA,TRBD1,TRBJ2-7
CASSQGYRTRGQETQYF,TGTGCCAGCAGCCAAGGTTACAGGACGCGGGGACAAGAGACCCAGTACTTC,TRBV14,17,NA,NA,TRBJ2-5
CASSQEGTGYFTEAFF,TGCGCCAGCAGCCAAGAAGGGACAGGGTATTTCACTGAAGCTTTCTTT,TRBV4-1,16,few,TRBD1,TRBJ1-1
CASSYSQRSGGYTF,TGTGCCAGCAGTTACTCCCAGCGCAGCGGTGGCTACACCTTC,TRBV6-5,14,NA,NA,TRBJ1-2
CASRTPMSAPNYGYTF,TGTGCCAGCAGAACCCCTATGTCCGCTCCTAACTATGGCTACACCTTC,TRBV28,16,NA,NA,TRBJ1-2
CASSPLPGLIYNEQFF,TGCGCCAGCAGCCCGCTGCCGGGACTCATATACAATGAGCAGTTCTTC,TRBV4-1,16,NA,NA,TRBJ2-1
CSASSNTEAFF,TGCAGTGCTAGCAGTAACACTGAAGCTTTCTTT,TRBV20-1,11,NA,NA,TRBJ1-1
CAIRDSMNTEAFF,TGTGCCATCAGGGACAGCATGAACACTGAAGCTTTCTTT,TRBV10-3,13,NA,NA,TRBJ1-1
CASSPPGLTYNEQFF,TGTGCCAGCAGCCCCCCGGGACTAACATACAATGAGCAGTTCTTC,TRBV3-1/TRBV3-2,15,NA,TRBD2,TRBJ2-1
CAWSWAGSRNTQYF,TGTGCCTGGAGCTGGGCGGGGAGCAGGAATACGCAGTATTTT,TRBV30,14,NA,NA,TRBJ2-3
CASRFHRDSNEKLFF,TGTGCCAGCAGATTCCACCGGGACAGTAATGAAAAACTGTTTTTT,TRBV6-5,15,NA,TRBD1,TRBJ1-4